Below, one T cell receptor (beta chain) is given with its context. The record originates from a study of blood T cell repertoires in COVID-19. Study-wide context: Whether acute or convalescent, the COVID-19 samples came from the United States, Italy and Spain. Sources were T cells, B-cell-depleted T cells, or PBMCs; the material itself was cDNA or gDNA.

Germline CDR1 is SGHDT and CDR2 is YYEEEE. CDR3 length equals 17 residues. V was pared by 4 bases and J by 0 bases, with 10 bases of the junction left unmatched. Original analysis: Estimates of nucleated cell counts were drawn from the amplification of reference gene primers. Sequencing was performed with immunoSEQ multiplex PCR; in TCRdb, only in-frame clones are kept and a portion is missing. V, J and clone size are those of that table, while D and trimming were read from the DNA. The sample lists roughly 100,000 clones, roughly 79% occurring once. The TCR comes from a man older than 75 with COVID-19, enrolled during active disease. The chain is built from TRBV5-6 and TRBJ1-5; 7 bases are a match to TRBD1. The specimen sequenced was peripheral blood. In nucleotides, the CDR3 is TGTGCCAGCAGCGTGGACAGGTGCTCCTATAGCAATCAGCCCCAGCATTTT. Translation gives CASSVDRCSYSNQPQHF.